A selection of T cell receptor beta chains follows, all from one sample in a study of T cell responses to AZD1222 COVID-19 vaccine. Libraries were prepared by immunoSEQ multiplex PCR; TCRdb keeps only in-frame clonotypes and omits some of them. In the table there are some 150,000 clones, 80% to 90% of which are singletons. The sample was peripheral blood, taken 28 days after the second AZD1222 dose. These receptors all come from an adult who received the AZD1222 COVID-19 vaccine. Each CDR3 is given with its conserved first and last residue. D genes are given only for firm matches. Expanded clones are given a class, and other clones once, few, many or no size at all.

cdr3_nt cdr3_aa d_call j_call v_call clone_size
TGTGCCAGCAGCCCTGTGGGGGGGGATCAGCCCCAGCATTTT CASSPVGGDQPQHF - TRBJ1-5 TRBV5-5 -
TGTGCCAGCACCTCCGGGACAGTGATATACAATGAGCAGTTCTTC CASTSGTVIYNEQFF TRBD1 TRBJ2-1 TRBV2 -
TGTGCCAGCAGCTTAGATCGGCTGGGTGACTATGGCTACACCTTC CASSLDRLGDYGYTF - TRBJ1-2 TRBV7-9 once
TGCAGTGCTAGTGGGTCAGGGTTAAACTACGAGCAGTACTTC CSASGSGLNYEQYF - TRBJ2-7 TRBV20-1 once
TGTGCCAGCAGTTACTCGCACGCCGGCTACACCTTC CASSYSHAGYTF - TRBJ1-2 TRBV6-6 -
TGTGCCAGTAGCCTTCGGGGGAATAGCAATCAGCCCCAGCATTTT CASSLRGNSNQPQHF - TRBJ1-5 TRBV19 -
TGTGCCAGCAGCTTAACGGGAGTGAGAAAGAACAATGAGCAGTTCTTC CASSLTGVRKNNEQFF - TRBJ2-1 TRBV7-3 -
TGTGCCAGCTCACCAATAGGTCGGGAAAAACTGTTTTTT CASSPIGREKLFF - TRBJ1-4 TRBV18 once
TGTGCCAGCAGCCAGTTGGCTAGCGGGAGAGGGTTCTTC CASSQLASGRGFF TRBD2 TRBJ2-1 TRBV7-2 -
TGTGCCAGCAGTTCCCCCGGGACAGGGGTGGGAGAGCAGTACTTC CASSSPGTGVGEQYF TRBD1 TRBJ2-7 TRBV6-2/TRBV6-3 once
TGTGCCAGCAGCCAAGATCAGCGCAATGAGCAGTTCTTC CASSQDQRNEQFF - TRBJ2-1 TRBV3-1/TRBV3-2 -
TGTGCCAGCAGTGGGGGGTGGGGTAGCTACACCTTC CASSGGWGSYTF - TRBJ1-2 TRBV27 -
TGTGCCAGCAGTCGCCGACAGATTAACTATGGCTACACCTTC CASSRRQINYGYTF - TRBJ1-2 TRBV28 -
TGCAGTGCTCCTAATGGCTACGAGCAGTACTTC CSAPNGYEQYF - TRBJ2-7 TRBV20-1 -
TGTGCCAGCAGGCGCGTACCGGGACTAGCGGGGATAGGGGGCGCAGATACGCAGTATTTT CASRRVPGLAGIGGADTQYF - TRBJ2-3 TRBV21-1 -
TGCGCCAGCAGCCAAGTTATAGCAACAGGGGGCACGGGTGAGCAGTACTTC CASSQVIATGGTGEQYF TRBD1 TRBJ2-7 TRBV4-3 -
TGTGCCAGCAGCCAGGGACAGGGGGCAGGGGAGACCCAGTACTTC CASSQGQGAGETQYF TRBD1 TRBJ2-5 TRBV5-8 -
TGTGCCAGCAGTACGGGACAGGGCGTGAGAGGTTTCTTT CASSTGQGVRGFF TRBD1 TRBJ1-1 TRBV25-1 -
TGTGCCAGCCGACCTCTAGGACAGGGCGCCGGGGAGCTGTTTTTT CASRPLGQGAGELFF TRBD1 TRBJ2-2 TRBV2 -
TGTGCCAGCAGCTCCCAAGCAGACTCACCCCTCCACTTT CASSSQADSPLHF - TRBJ1-6 TRBV7-9 -
TGTGCCAGTAGTATGGGGACTAGCGGGAGGGCTGAGCAGTTCTTC CASSMGTSGRAEQFF TRBD2 TRBJ2-1 TRBV19 few
TGTGCCACCAGCAGGTTCCTAGCGGCTCAAGAGACCCAGTACTTC CATSRFLAAQETQYF TRBD2 TRBJ2-5 TRBV15 -
TGTGCCAGTAGTATCGACAGGAGCTCCTACAATGAGCAGTTCTTC CASSIDRSSYNEQFF - TRBJ2-1 TRBV19 -
TGTGCCAGCAGCTTAGATATGGACAGGGTCAATCAGCCCCAGCATTTT CASSLDMDRVNQPQHF TRBD1 TRBJ1-5 TRBV11-2 -
TGTGCCAGCAGCCTGGGACAGGGGAGCACAGATACGCAGTATTTT CASSLGQGSTDTQYF TRBD1 TRBJ2-3 TRBV9 -
TGTGCCAGCAGCCAACAGGACAGGAGGAACACTGAAGCTTTCTTT CASSQQDRRNTEAFF TRBD1 TRBJ1-1 TRBV3-1/TRBV3-2 -
TGTGCCAGCAGCGTAGCTGGCCTTAGCTCCTACAATGAGCAGTTCTTC CASSVAGLSSYNEQFF - TRBJ2-1 TRBV9 -
TGTGCCAGTAGTATCTCCCCCCCGACGAGCTCCTACAATGAGCAGTTCTTC CASSISPPTSSYNEQFF - TRBJ2-1 TRBV19 -
TGCGCCAGCAGCTTAGCCCCGGGGACCCAAGGGGAGCAGTACTTC CASSLAPGTQGEQYF - TRBJ2-7 TRBV5-1 -
TGTGCCAGCAGCCCTCCAGGGGGCGGGATAGCCAAAAACATTCAGTACTTC CASSPPGGGIAKNIQYF TRBD1 TRBJ2-4 TRBV7-2 -
TGTGCCAGCAGTGTATGGGCCGGGGCCAACGTCCTGACTTTC CASSVWAGANVLTF - TRBJ2-6 TRBV6-4 -
TGTGCCAGCAGCTCCCTAGCGAGTAGCACAGATACGCAGTATTTT CASSSLASSTDTQYF - TRBJ2-3 TRBV7-3 -
TGTGCCAGCAGCCTCACTCCCGGGACAGGGGACGAGCAGTACTTC CASSLTPGTGDEQYF TRBD1 TRBJ2-7 TRBV14 -
TGTGCCACCAGTGATGCTAGCGGGGGGGCTGATACGCAGTATTTT CATSDASGGADTQYF TRBD2 TRBJ2-3 TRBV24-1 -
TGTGCCAGCAGCCATGACAGAGAAGAGACCCAGTACTTC CASSHDREETQYF - TRBJ2-5 TRBV11-2 few